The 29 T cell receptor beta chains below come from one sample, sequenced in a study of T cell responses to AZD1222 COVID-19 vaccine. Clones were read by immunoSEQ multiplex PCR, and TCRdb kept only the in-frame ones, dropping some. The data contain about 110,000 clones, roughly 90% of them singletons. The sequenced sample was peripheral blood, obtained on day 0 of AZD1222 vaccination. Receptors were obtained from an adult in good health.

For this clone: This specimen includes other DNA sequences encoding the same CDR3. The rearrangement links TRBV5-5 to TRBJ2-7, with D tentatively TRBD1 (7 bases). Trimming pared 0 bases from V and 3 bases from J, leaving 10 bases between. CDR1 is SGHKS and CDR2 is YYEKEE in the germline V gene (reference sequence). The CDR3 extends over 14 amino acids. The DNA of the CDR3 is TGTGCCAGCAGCTTGGGTCAGGGGGGCTACGAGCAGTACTTC. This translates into CASSLGQGGYEQYF.

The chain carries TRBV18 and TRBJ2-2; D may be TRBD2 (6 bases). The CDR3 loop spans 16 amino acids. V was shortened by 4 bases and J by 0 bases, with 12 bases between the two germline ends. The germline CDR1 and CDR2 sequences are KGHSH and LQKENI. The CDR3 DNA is TGTGCCAGCTCACTCAACACGGGGGCGAACACCGGGGAGCTGTTTTTT. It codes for CASSLNTGANTGELFF.

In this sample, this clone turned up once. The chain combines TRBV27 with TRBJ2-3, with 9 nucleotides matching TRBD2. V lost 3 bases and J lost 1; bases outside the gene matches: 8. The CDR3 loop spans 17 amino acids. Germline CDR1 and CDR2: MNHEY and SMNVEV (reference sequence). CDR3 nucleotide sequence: TGTGCCAGCAGTTTGGTTTTTTTAGCGGGGGGCACAGATACGCAGTATTTT. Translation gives CASSLVFLAGGTDTQYF.

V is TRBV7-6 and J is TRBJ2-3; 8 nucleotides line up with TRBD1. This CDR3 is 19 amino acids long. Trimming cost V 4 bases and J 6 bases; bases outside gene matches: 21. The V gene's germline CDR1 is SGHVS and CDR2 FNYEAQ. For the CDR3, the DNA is TGTGCCAGCAGCTCCGAAAGGGCAGGGGGCGGCTGGACGGGGGATACGCAGTATTTT. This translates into CASSSERAGGGWTGDTQYF.

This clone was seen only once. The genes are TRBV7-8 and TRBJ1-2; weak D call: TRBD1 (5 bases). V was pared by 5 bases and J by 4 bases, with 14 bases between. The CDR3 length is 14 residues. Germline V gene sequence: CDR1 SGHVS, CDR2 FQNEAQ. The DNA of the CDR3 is TGTGCCAGCAGCCCCAAAGCCGGGGCCTATGGCTACACCTTC. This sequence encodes CASSPKAGAYGYTF.

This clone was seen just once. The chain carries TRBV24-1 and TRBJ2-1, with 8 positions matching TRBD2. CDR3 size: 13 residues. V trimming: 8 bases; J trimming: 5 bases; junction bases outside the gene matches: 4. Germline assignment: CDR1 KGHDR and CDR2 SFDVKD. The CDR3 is CATNAGGDNEQFF. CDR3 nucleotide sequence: TGTGCCACCAACGCGGGAGGCGACAATGAGCAGTTCTTC.

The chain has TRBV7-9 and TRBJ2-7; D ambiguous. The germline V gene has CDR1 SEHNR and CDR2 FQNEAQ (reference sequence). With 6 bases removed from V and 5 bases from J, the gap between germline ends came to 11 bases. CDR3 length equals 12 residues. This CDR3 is CASSYNGHEQYF. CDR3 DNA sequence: TGTGCCAGCAGTTATAATGGGCACGAGCAGTACTTC.

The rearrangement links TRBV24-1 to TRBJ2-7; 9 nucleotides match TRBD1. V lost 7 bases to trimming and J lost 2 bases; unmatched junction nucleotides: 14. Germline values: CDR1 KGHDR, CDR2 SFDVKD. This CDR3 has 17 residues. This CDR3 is CATRLTPGTGNPYEQYF. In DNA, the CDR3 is TGTGCCACCAGGCTAACCCCCGGGACAGGGAACCCCTACGAGCAGTACTTC.

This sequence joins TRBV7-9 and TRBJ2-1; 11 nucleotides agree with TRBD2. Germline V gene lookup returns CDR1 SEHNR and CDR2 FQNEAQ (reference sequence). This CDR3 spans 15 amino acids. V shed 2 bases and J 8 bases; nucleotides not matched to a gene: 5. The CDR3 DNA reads TGTGCCAGCAGCTTAACTAGCGGGAGTTTCGATGAGCAGTTCTTC. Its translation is CASSLTSGSFDEQFF.

The CDR3 nucleotides read TGCGCCAGCAGCCAAGTTGTGGTAAATGAGCAGTTCTTC. Translation: CASSQVVVNEQFF. This chain uses TRBV4-1 with TRBJ2-1; no clear D gene. The CDR3 has 13 residues. The germline V and J ends were trimmed by 1 base and 7 bases, with 8 bases remaining between them. Germline assignment: CDR1 MGHRA and CDR2 YSYEKL.

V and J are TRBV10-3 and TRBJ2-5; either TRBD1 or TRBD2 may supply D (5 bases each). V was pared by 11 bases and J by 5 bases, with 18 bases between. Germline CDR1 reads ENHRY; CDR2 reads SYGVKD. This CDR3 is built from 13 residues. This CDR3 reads CASRDLDGETQYF. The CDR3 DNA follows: TGTGCCTCCCGGGACCTCGACGGGGAGACCCAGTACTTC.

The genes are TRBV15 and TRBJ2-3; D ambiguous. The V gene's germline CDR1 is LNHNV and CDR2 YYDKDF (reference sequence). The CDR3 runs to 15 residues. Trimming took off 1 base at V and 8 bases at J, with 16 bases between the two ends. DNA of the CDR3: TGTGCCACCAGCAGAGGCGATAGGAACACTGGTACGCAGTATTTT. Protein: CATSRGDRNTGTQYF.

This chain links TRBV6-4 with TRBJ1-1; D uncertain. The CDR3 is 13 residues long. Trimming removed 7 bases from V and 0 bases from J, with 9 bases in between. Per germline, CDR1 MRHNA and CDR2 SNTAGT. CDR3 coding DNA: TGTGCCAGCAAAGCTACAGTGAACACTGAAGCTTTCTTT. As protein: CASKATVNTEAFF.

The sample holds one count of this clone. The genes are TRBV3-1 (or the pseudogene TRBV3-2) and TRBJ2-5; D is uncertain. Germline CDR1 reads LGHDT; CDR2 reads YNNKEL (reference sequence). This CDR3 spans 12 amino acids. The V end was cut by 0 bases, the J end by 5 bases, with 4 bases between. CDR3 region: CASSQDGETQYF. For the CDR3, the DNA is TGTGCCAGCAGCCAAGACGGGGAGACCCAGTACTTC.

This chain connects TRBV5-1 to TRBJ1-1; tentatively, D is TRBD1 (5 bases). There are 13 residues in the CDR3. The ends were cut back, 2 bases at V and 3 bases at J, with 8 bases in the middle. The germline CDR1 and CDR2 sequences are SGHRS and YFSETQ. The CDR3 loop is CASSFQGDTEAFF. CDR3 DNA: TGCGCCAGCAGCTTTCAGGGTGACACTGAAGCTTTCTTT.

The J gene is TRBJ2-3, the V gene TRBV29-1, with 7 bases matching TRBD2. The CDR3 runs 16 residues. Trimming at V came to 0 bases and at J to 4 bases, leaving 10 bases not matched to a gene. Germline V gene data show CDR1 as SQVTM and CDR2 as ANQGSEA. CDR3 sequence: CSVEDRLTSSSDTQYF. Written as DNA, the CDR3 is TGCAGCGTTGAAGATCGATTGACTAGCTCATCAGATACGCAGTATTTT.

CDR3 in amino acids: CASSLVAGEDNEQFF. The CDR3 DNA follows: TGTGCCAGCAGCTTGGTGGCGGGGGAAGACAATGAGCAGTTCTTC. The J gene is TRBJ2-1, the V gene TRBV5-4, with 7 bases identical to TRBD2. V lost 0 bases, J lost 5 bases, and 5 bases stayed unmatched. CDR3 length equals 15 residues. Germline values: CDR1 SGHNT, CDR2 YYREEE (reference sequence).

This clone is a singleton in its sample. CDR3 bases: TGTGCCAGCAGTTATCGGCCCACGAACTCACCCCTCCACTTT. This gives the protein CASSYRPTNSPLHF. The V call is TRBV6-5, the J call TRBJ1-6; D unclear. Trimming took off 3 bases at V and 10 bases at J, with 13 bases between the two ends. CDR3 length: 14 amino acids. Germline V lookup: CDR1 MNHEY, CDR2 SVGAGI.

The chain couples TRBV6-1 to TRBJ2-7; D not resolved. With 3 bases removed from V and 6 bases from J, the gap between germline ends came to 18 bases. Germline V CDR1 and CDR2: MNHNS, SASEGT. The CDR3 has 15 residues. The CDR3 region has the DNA TGTGCCAGCAGTGAGGTTGCACCTTTTCCCATCGAGCAGTACTTC. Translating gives CASSEVAPFPIEQYF.

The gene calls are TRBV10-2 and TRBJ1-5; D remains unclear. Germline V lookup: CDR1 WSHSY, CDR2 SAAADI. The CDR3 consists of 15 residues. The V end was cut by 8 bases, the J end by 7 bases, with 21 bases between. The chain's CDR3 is CASADGREGYQPQHF. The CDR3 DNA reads TGCGCCAGCGCCGACGGACGGGAAGGGTACCAGCCCCAGCATTTT.

For the CDR3, the DNA is TGTGCCAGCAGAGAGACAGGGGGATTCTATGGCTACACCTTC. Translation: CASRETGGFYGYTF. This sequence joins TRBV6-5 and TRBJ1-2; the match to TRBD1 covers 9 bases. The CDR3 extends over 14 amino acids. Looked up from germline, CDR1 is MNHEY and CDR2 is SVGAGI. Trimming took 6 bases from V and 4 from J; bases not matched to a gene: 6.

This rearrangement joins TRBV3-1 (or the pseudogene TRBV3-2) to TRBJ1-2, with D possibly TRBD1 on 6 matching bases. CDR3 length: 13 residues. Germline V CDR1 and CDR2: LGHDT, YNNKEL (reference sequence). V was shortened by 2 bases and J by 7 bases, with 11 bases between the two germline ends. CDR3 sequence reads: CASSQLVRGGYTF. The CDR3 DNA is TGTGCCAGCAGCCAACTCGTCAGGGGTGGCTACACCTTC.

CDR3 region: CAIQGAETQYF. Written as DNA, the CDR3 is TGTGCCATACAGGGGGCGGAGACCCAGTACTTC. The rearrangement joins TRBV28 to TRBJ2-5, with 9 bases identical to TRBD1. The CDR3 runs 11 residues. V was clipped by 10 bases and J by 5 bases; unmatched bases: 2. Germline loops: CDR1 MDHEN, CDR2 SYDVKM.

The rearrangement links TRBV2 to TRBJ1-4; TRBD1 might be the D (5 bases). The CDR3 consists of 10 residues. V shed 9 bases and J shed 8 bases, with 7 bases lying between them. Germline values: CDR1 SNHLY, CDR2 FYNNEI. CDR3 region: CARKGEKLFF. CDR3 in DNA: TGTGCCAGAAAGGGGGAAAAACTGTTTTTT.

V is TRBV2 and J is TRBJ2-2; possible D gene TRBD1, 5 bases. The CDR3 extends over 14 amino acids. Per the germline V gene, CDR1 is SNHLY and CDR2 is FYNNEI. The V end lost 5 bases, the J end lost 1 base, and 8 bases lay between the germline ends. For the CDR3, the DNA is TGTGCCAGCAGTCTTCAGGGGAACACCGGGGAGCTGTTTTTT. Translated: CASSLQGNTGELFF.

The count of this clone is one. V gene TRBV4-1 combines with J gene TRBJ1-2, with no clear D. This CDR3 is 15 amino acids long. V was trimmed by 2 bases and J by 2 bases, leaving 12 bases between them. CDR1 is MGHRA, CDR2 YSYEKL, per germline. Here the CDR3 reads CASSQRTAKNYGYTF. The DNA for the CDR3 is TGCGCCAGCAGCCAACGGACTGCTAAAAACTATGGCTACACCTTC.

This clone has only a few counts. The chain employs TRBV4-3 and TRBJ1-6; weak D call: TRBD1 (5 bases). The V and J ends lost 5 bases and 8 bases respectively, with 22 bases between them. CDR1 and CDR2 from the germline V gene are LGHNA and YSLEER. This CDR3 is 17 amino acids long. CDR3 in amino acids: CASSEHSGGEGDSPLHF. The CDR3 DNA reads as TGCGCCAGCAGCGAACATTCAGGCGGCGAAGGGGATTCACCCCTCCACTTT.

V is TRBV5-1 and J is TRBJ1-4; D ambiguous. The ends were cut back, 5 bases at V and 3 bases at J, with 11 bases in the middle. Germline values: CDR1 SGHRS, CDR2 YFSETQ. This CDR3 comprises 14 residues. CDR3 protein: CASSLQRANEKLFF. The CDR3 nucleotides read TGCGCCAGCAGTTTACAGCGGGCTAATGAAAAACTGTTTTTT. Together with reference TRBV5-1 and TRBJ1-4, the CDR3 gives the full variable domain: KAGVTQTPRYLIKTRGQQVTLSCSPISGHRSVSWYQQTPGQGLQFLFEYFSETQRNKGNFPGRFSGRQFSNSRSEMNVSTLELGDSALYLCASSLQRANEKLFFGSGTQLSVL.

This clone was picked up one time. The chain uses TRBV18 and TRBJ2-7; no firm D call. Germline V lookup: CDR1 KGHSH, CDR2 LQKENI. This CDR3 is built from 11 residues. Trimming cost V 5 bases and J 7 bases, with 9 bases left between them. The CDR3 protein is CASSTGGEQYF. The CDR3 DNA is TGTGCCAGCTCAACCGGTGGGGAGCAGTACTTC. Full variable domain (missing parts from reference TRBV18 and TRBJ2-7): NAGVMQNPRHLVRRRGQEARLRCSPMKGHSHVYWYRQLPEEGLKFMVYLQKENIIDESGMPKERFSAEFPKEGPSILRIQQVVRGDSAAYFCASSTGGEQYFGPGTRLTVT.